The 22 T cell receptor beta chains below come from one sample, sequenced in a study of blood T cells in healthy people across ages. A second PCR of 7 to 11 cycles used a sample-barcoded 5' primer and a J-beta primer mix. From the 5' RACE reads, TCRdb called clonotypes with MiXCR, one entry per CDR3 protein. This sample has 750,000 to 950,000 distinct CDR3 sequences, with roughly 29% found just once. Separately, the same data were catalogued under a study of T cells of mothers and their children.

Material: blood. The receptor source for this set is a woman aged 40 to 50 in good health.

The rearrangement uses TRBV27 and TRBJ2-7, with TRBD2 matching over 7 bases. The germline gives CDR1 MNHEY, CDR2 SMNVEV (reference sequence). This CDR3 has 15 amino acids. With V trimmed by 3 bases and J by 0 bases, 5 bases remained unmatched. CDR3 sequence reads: CASSLGLPSSYEQYF. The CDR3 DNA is TGTGCCAGCAGTTTGGGACTACCCAGCTCCTACGAGCAGTACTTC.

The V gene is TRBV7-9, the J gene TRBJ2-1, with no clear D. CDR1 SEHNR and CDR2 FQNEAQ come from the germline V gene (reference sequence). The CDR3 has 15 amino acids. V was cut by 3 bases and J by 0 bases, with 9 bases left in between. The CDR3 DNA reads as TGTGCCAGCAGCTTCGTAACAAGCTCCTACAATGAGCAGTTCTTC. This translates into CASSFVTSSYNEQFF.

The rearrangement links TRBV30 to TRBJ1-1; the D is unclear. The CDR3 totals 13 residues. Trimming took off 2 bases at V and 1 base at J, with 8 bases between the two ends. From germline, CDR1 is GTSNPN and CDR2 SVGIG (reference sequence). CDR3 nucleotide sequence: TGTGCCTGGAGTACGCAACAGAACACTGAAGCTTTCTTT. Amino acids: CAWSTQQNTEAFF.

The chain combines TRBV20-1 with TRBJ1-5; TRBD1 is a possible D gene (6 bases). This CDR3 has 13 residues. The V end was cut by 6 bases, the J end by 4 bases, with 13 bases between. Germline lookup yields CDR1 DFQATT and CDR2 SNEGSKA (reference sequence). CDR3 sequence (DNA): TGCAGTGCCCACGCCACAGGGAATCAGCCCCAGCATTTT. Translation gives CSAHATGNQPQHF.

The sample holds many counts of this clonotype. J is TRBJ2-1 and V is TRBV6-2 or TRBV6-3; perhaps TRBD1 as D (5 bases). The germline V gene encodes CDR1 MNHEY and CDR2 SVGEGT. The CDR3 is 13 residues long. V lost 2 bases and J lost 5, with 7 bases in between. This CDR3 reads CASSYDRNNEQFF. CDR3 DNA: TGTGCCAGCAGTTACGACAGAAACAATGAGCAGTTCTTC.

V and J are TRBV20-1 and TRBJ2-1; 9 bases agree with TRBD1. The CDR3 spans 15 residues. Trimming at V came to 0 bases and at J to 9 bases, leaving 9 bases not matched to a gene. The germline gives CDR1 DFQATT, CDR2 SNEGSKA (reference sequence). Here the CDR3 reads CSAREGTGGFGEQFF. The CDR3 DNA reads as TGCAGTGCTAGAGAGGGAACAGGGGGCTTCGGTGAGCAGTTCTTC.

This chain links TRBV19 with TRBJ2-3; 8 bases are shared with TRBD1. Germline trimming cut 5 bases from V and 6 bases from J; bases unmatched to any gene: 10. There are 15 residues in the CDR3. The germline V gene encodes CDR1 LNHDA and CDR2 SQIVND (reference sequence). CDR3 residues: CASSGQGARADTQYF. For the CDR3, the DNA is TGTGCCAGTAGTGGCCAGGGGGCAAGGGCGGATACGCAGTATTTT.

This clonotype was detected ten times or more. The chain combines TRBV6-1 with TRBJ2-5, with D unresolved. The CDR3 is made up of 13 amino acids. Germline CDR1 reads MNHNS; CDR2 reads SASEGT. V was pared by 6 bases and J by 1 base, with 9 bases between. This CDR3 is CASRQLTQETQYF. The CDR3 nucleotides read TGTGCCAGCAGACAATTGACCCAAGAGACCCAGTACTTC.

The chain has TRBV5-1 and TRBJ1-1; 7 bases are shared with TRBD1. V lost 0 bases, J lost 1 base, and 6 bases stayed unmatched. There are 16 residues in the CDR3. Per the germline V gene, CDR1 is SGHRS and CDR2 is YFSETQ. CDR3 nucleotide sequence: TGCGCCAGCAGCTTGGCCCCCCGGACAGGGAACACTGAAGCTTTCTTT. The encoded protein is CASSLAPRTGNTEAFF.

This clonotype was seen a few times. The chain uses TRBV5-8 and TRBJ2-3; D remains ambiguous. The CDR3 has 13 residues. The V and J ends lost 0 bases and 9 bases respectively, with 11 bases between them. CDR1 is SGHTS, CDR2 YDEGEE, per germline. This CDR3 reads CASSLAGWPTQYF. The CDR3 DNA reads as TGTGCCAGCAGCTTGGCAGGTTGGCCGACGCAGTATTTT.

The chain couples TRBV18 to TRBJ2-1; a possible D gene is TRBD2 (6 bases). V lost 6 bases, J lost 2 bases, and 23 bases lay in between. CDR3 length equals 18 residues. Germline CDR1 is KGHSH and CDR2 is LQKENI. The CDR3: CASSPTLAAGSPYNEQFF. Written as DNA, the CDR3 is TGTGCCAGCTCGCCCACGCTGGCGGCGGGGAGTCCCTACAATGAGCAGTTCTTC.

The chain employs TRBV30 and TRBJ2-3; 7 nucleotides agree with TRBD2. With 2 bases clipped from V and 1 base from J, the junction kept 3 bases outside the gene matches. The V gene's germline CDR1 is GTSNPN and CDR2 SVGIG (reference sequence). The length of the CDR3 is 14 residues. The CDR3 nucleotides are TGTGCCTGGAGTAGGGCGGGGGGCACAGATACGCAGTATTTT. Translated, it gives CAWSRAGGTDTQYF.

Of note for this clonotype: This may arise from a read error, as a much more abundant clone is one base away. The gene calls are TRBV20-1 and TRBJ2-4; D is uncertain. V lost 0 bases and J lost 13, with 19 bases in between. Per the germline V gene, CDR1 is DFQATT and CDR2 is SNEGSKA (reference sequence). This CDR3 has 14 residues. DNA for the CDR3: TGCAGTGCTAGAGATCGATCTATTAAGTACAAGCAGTACTTC. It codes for CSARDRSIKYKQYF.

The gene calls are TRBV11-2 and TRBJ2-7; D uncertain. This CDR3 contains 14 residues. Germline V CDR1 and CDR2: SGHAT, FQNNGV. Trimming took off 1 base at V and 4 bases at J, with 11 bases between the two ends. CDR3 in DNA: TGTGCCAGCAGCTTAGCGGGCCTCGAGTACGAGCAGTACTTC. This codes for CASSLAGLEYEQYF.

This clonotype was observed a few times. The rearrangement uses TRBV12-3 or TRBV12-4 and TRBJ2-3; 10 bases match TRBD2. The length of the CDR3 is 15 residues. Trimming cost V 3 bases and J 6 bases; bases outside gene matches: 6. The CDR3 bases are TGTGCCAGCAGTTTTCCTAGCGGGGGTACCGATACGCAGTATTTT. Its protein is CASSFPSGGTDTQYF.

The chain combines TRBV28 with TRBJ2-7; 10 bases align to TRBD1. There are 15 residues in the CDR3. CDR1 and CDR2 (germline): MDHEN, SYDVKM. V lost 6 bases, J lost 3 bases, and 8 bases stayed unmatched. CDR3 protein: CASSSLGDRGYEQYF. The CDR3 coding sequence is TGTGCCAGCAGCTCCCTGGGGGACAGGGGCTACGAGCAGTACTTC.

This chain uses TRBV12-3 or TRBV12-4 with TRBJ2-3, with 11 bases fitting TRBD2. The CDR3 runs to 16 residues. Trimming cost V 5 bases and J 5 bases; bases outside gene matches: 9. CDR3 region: CASSALAGGPGDTQYF. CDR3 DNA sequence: TGTGCCAGCAGTGCTTTAGCGGGGGGGCCTGGAGATACGCAGTATTTT.

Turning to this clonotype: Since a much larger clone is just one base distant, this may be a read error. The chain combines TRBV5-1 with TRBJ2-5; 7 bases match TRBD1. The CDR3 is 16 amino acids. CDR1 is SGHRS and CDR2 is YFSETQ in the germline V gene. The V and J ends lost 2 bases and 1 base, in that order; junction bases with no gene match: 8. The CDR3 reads CASSFDWGQPQETQYF. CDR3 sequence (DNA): TGCGCCAGCAGCTTCGATTGGGGACAGCCCCAAGAGACCCAGTACTTC.

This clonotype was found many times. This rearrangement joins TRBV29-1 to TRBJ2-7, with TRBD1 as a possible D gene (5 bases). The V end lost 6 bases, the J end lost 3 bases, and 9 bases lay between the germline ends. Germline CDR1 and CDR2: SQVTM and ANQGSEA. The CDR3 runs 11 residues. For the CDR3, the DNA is TGCAGCGTACGAAGGGGCTACGAGCAGTACTTC. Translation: CSVRRGYEQYF.

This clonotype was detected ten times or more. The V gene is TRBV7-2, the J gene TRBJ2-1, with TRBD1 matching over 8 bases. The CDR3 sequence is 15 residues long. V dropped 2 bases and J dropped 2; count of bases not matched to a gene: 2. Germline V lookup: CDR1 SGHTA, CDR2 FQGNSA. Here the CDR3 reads CASSLTTGAYNEQFF. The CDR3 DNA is TGTGCCAGCAGCTTAACGACAGGGGCCTACAATGAGCAGTTCTTC.

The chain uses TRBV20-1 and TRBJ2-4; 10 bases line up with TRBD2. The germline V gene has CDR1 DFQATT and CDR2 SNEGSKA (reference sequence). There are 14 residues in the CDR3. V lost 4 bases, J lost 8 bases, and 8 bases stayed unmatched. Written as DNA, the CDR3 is TGCAGTGCTAAGAGCGGGGGGGCCGAGGACATTCAGTACTTC. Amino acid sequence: CSAKSGGAEDIQYF.

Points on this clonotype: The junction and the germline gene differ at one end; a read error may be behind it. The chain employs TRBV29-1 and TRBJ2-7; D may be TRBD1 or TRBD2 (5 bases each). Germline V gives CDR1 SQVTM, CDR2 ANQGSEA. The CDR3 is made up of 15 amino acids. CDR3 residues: CSVRVSRDGSYERYF. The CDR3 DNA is TGCAGCGTGAGGGTAAGCCGGGACGGTTCCTACGAGCGGTACTTC.